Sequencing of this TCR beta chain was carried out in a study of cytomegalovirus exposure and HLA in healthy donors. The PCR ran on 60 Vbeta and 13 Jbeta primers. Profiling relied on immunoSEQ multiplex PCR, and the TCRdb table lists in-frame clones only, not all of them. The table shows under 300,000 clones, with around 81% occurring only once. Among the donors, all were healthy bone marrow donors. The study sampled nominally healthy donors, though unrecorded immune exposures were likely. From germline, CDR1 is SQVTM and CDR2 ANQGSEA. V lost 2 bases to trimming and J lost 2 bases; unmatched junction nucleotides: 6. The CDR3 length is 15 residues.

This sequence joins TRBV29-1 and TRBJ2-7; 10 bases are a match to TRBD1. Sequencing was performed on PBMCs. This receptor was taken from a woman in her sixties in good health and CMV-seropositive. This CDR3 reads CSVEKPGQGTYEQYF. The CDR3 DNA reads TGCAGCGTTGAAAAGCCGGGACAGGGGACCTACGAGCAGTACTTC.